The clone carrying this TCR beta chain was observed once. Clones were read by immunoSEQ multiplex PCR, and TCRdb kept only the in-frame ones, dropping some. The profile shows around 66,000 clones, 90% to 95% of them singletons. The data are from a study of T cell changes during pregnancy in multiple sclerosis. The junction had 12 bases not matched to a gene; V was cut back by 6 bases and J by 0 bases. CDR3 length: 19 amino acids. From germline, CDR1 is MDHEN and CDR2 SYDVKM. The sequenced sample was peripheral blood, obtained in the third trimester of pregnancy. The chain links TRBV28 to TRBJ2-1; 12 nucleotides align to TRBD2. The TCR sequence derives from a female donor in good health, enrolled as a control in a pregnancy study. CDR3 nucleotides: TGTGCCAGCAGGGTCTCCGGGACTAGCGGGCCTAGCTCCTACAATGAGCAGTTCTTC. It is translated as CASRVSGTSGPSSYNEQFF. The full variable domain, in which reference TRBV28 and TRBJ2-1 provide the parts outside the CDR3, is DVKVTQSSRYLVKRTGEKVFLECVQDMDHENMFWYRQDPGLGLRLIYFSYDVKMKEKGDIPEGYSVSREKKERFSLILESASTNQTSMYLCASRVSGTSGPSSYNEQFFGPGTRLTVL.